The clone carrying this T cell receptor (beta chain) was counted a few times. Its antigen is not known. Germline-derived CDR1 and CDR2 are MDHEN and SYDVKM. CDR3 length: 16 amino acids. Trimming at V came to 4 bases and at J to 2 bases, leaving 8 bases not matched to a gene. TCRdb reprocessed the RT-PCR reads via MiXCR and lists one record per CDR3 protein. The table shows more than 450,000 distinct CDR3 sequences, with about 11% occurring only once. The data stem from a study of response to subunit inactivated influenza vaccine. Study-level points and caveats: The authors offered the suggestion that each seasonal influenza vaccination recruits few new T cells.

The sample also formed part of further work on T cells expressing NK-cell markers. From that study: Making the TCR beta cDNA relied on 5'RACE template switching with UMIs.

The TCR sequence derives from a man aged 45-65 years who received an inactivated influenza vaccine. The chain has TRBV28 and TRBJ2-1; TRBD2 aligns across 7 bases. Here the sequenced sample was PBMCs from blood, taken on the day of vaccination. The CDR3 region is CASSSPGGATYNEQFF. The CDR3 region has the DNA TGTGCCAGCAGTTCCCCGGGAGGCGCAACCTACAATGAGCAGTTCTTC.